The clone carrying this T cell receptor beta chain occurred once. This entry is derived from a study of Tregs in tolerant kidney transplant recipients. Method: immunoSEQ multiplex PCR; TCRdb's copy keeps in-frame clones and lacks some. The sample has over 50,000 clones, around four fifths seen once. The CDR3 has 14 amino acids. V was shortened by 2 bases and J by 5 bases, with 12 bases between the two germline ends. Germline V lookup: CDR1 SGHTA, CDR2 FQGNSA. The sample taken for sequencing was CD4+ T cells from blood. The clonotype comes from a human donor in good health. The V and J genes are TRBV7-2 and TRBJ1-1; D uncertain. CDR3 nucleotides: TGTGCCAGCAGCTTACCGGGATGGGAGACTGAAGCTTTCTTT. It is translated as CASSLPGWETEAFF.